These T cell receptor beta chains were read from a single sample in a study of control samples from healthy donors and cancer patients. The data were produced by immunoSEQ multiplex PCR, yet TCRdb's version contains in-frame clones alone and is incomplete. This table has under 200,000 clones, about 91% appearing once. The sample consisted of blood. Every receptor here comes from a woman in her 30s in good health. Each CDR3 is given with its conserved first and last residue. A D gene is named only where the DNA matches it firmly.

D gene	V gene	CDR3 length	J gene	CDR3 protein	CDR3 DNA
TRBD2	TRBV19	15	TRBJ2-1	CASSIGLAVYNEQFF	TGTGCCAGTAGTATCGGGCTAGCGGTCTACAATGAGCAGTTCTTC
TRBD2	TRBV3-1/TRBV3-2	18	TRBJ2-1	CASSRTGATSGTYNEQFF	TGTGCCAGCAGCCGAACAGGGGCTACTAGCGGGACCTACAATGAGCAGTTCTTC
NA	TRBV5-1	14	TRBJ1-2	CASSLVGGERGYTF	TGCGCCAGCAGCTTGGTGGGGGGCGAGCGGGGCTACACCTTC
NA	TRBV3-1/TRBV3-2	12	TRBJ2-2	CASSLHTGELFF	TGTGCCAGCAGCCTTCACACCGGGGAGCTGTTTTTT
NA	TRBV11-2	13	TRBJ1-1	CASSLDWGTEAFF	TGTGCCAGCAGCTTAGATTGGGGGACTGAAGCTTTCTTT
NA	TRBV11-2	11	TRBJ1-2	CASSQEEGYTF	TGTGCCAGCAGCCAGGAGGAAGGCTACACCTTC
NA	TRBV18	13	TRBJ2-3	CASSPHSTDTQYF	TGTGCCAGCTCACCGCACTCCACAGATACGCAGTATTTT
TRBD1	TRBV13	14	TRBJ1-5	CASSLGQGGQPQHF	TGTGCCAGCAGCCTAGGACAGGGGGGGCAGCCCCAGCATTTT
NA	TRBV2	11	TRBJ2-5	CASSGEETQYF	TGTGCCAGCAGTGGGGAAGAGACCCAGTACTTC
TRBD2	TRBV6-6	14	TRBJ2-2	CASTPSAGAGELFF	TGTGCCAGCACCCCTTCAGCGGGGGCCGGGGAGCTGTTTTTT
NA	TRBV9	16	TRBJ2-3	CASSVTGSRTTDTQYF	TGTGCCAGCAGCGTAACCGGGTCCCGAACCACAGATACGCAGTATTTT